The rows below give T cell receptor beta chains drawn from one sample of a study of cytomegalovirus exposure and HLA in healthy donors. The assay was immunoSEQ multiplex PCR, and TCRdb's table has in-frame clones only and misses some. The repertoire consists of roughly 110,000 clones, with 70% to 75% occurring once and the leading ten covering 2.8%. The specimen sequenced was PBMCs. The receptors stem from a female donor in good health and CMV-seronegative. Each CDR3 is given with its conserved first and last residue. A D gene is named only where the DNA matches it firmly. The size entry is marked missing in some rows and otherwise reads once, few, many or a size class.

cdr3_length: 12
v_call: TRBV29-1
j_call: TRBJ2-7
clone_size: .
d_call: TRBD2
cdr3_aa: CSVLAGTDEQYF
cdr3_nt: TGCAGCGTACTAGCGGGAACGGACGAGCAGTACTTC

cdr3_length: 16
v_call: TRBV27
j_call: TRBJ2-1
clone_size: .
d_call: .
cdr3_aa: CASSLSGGMQVNEQFF
cdr3_nt: TGTGCCAGCAGTTTATCTGGCGGGATGCAAGTCAATGAGCAGTTCTTC

cdr3_length: 14
v_call: TRBV11-3
j_call: TRBJ2-7
clone_size: few
d_call: .
cdr3_aa: CASSLGPVGGEQYF
cdr3_nt: TGTGCCAGCAGCTTAGGACCGGTGGGAGGCGAGCAGTACTTC

cdr3_length: 13
v_call: TRBV6-1
j_call: TRBJ2-7
clone_size: few
d_call: .
cdr3_aa: CASSEGTAYEQYF
cdr3_nt: TGTGCCAGCAGTGAAGGGACAGCCTACGAGCAGTACTTC

cdr3_length: 14
v_call: TRBV7-8
j_call: TRBJ2-5
clone_size: once
d_call: TRBD1
cdr3_aa: CASSSGQGQETQYF
cdr3_nt: TGTGCCAGCAGCTCGGGACAGGGCCAAGAGACCCAGTACTTC

cdr3_length: 15
v_call: TRBV6-5
j_call: TRBJ1-1
clone_size: .
d_call: .
cdr3_aa: CASSYGGARGTEAFF
cdr3_nt: TGTGCCAGCAGTTACGGAGGGGCTAGAGGGACTGAAGCTTTCTTT

cdr3_length: 14
v_call: TRBV7-9
j_call: TRBJ1-1
clone_size: .
d_call: .
cdr3_aa: CASSFSRTNTEAFF
cdr3_nt: TGTGCCAGCAGCTTTTCCAGAACGAACACTGAAGCTTTCTTT

cdr3_length: 13
v_call: TRBV30
j_call: TRBJ2-5
clone_size: .
d_call: .
cdr3_aa: CAWSGGIQETQYF
cdr3_nt: TGTGCCTGGAGTGGCGGGATCCAAGAGACCCAGTACTTC

cdr3_length: 13
v_call: TRBV2
j_call: TRBJ2-3
clone_size: once
d_call: TRBD1
cdr3_aa: CASGQGGTDTQYF
cdr3_nt: TGTGCCAGCGGACAGGGTGGCACAGATACGCAGTATTTT

cdr3_length: 14
v_call: TRBV14
j_call: TRBJ1-1
clone_size: .
d_call: .
cdr3_aa: CASSLGLTGTEAFF
cdr3_nt: TGTGCCAGCAGCTTGGGACTCACGGGCACTGAAGCTTTCTTT

cdr3_length: 13
v_call: TRBV10-2
j_call: TRBJ2-7
clone_size: few
d_call: .
cdr3_aa: CASSILGSYEQYF
cdr3_nt: TGCGCCAGCAGTATCCTAGGTTCCTACGAGCAGTACTTC

cdr3_length: 14
v_call: TRBV7-9
j_call: TRBJ1-4
clone_size: .
d_call: .
cdr3_aa: CASSLGQGGEKLFF
cdr3_nt: TGTGCCAGCAGCTTAGGGCAGGGTGGTGAAAAACTGTTTTTT

cdr3_length: 14
v_call: TRBV10-3
j_call: TRBJ2-7
clone_size: .
d_call: TRBD1
cdr3_aa: CAISVATGDHEQYF
cdr3_nt: TGTGCCATCAGTGTCGCGACAGGGGATCACGAGCAGTACTTC

cdr3_length: 15
v_call: TRBV19
j_call: TRBJ1-2
clone_size: .
d_call: .
cdr3_aa: CASYGGHITNYGYTF
cdr3_nt: TGTGCCAGTTACGGGGGTCACATAACTAACTATGGCTACACCTTC

cdr3_length: 14
v_call: TRBV7-3
j_call: TRBJ2-2
clone_size: few
d_call: .
cdr3_aa: CASRPDRYTGELFF
cdr3_nt: TGTGCCAGCAGACCTGACAGATACACCGGGGAGCTGTTTTTT

cdr3_length: 13
v_call: TRBV5-1
j_call: TRBJ2-3
clone_size: .
d_call: .
cdr3_aa: CASSLEPTDTQYF
cdr3_nt: TGCGCCAGCAGCTTGGAGCCCACAGATACGCAGTATTTT

cdr3_length: 12
v_call: TRBV5-8
j_call: TRBJ2-7
clone_size: .
d_call: .
cdr3_aa: CASSLIGDEQYF
cdr3_nt: TGTGCCAGCAGCTTGATAGGGGACGAGCAGTACTTC

cdr3_length: 11
v_call: TRBV2
j_call: TRBJ1-2
clone_size: once
d_call: .
cdr3_aa: CASSDFYGYTF
cdr3_nt: TGTGCCAGCAGTGACTTCTATGGCTACACCTTC

cdr3_length: 19
v_call: TRBV27
j_call: TRBJ2-1
clone_size: .
d_call: TRBD2
cdr3_aa: CASSLRAGHGLAGTYEQFF
cdr3_nt: TGTGCCAGCAGTTTAAGGGCCGGACACGGACTAGCGGGGACCTATGAGCAGTTCTTC

cdr3_length: 15
v_call: TRBV2
j_call: TRBJ2-1
clone_size: .
d_call: TRBD2
cdr3_aa: CASIGLAGVYNEQFF
cdr3_nt: TGTGCCAGCATCGGACTAGCGGGAGTATACAATGAGCAGTTCTTC

cdr3_length: 15
v_call: TRBV15
j_call: TRBJ2-3
clone_size: .
d_call: .
cdr3_aa: CATSRTRERTDTQYF
cdr3_nt: TGTGCCACCAGCAGAACCCGGGAGAGAACAGATACGCAGTATTTT

cdr3_length: 9
v_call: TRBV23-1
j_call: TRBJ2-1
clone_size: .
d_call: .
cdr3_aa: CASAPGQFF
cdr3_nt: TGCGCCAGCGCCCCCGGGCAGTTCTTC

cdr3_length: 15
v_call: TRBV7-6
j_call: TRBJ2-1
clone_size: once
d_call: .
cdr3_aa: CASSSRLAGSNEQFF
cdr3_nt: TGTGCCAGCAGCTCCCGTTTGGCGGGATCCAATGAGCAGTTCTTC

cdr3_length: 15
v_call: TRBV14
j_call: TRBJ1-2
clone_size: .
d_call: .
cdr3_aa: CASPPSGQLRYGYTF
cdr3_nt: TGTGCCAGCCCCCCCTCCGGACAGCTCCGCTATGGCTACACCTTC

cdr3_length: 14
v_call: TRBV9
j_call: TRBJ1-6
clone_size: .
d_call: .
cdr3_aa: CASSVGQGNSPLHF
cdr3_nt: TGTGCCAGCAGCGTAGGTCAGGGAAATTCACCCCTCCACTTT

cdr3_length: 12
v_call: TRBV30
j_call: TRBJ1-4
clone_size: .
d_call: .
cdr3_aa: CAWKGLVRGLFF
cdr3_nt: TGTGCCTGGAAAGGTTTAGTCCGAGGACTGTTTTTT

cdr3_length: 14
v_call: TRBV11-2
j_call: TRBJ2-1
clone_size: .
d_call: TRBD2
cdr3_aa: CVSSLVLADNEQFF
cdr3_nt: TGTGTCAGCAGCTTAGTCCTAGCGGACAATGAGCAGTTCTTC

cdr3_length: 14
v_call: TRBV9
j_call: TRBJ2-7
clone_size: .
d_call: TRBD1
cdr3_aa: CASSPWDRSYEQYF
cdr3_nt: TGTGCCAGCAGCCCTTGGGACAGATCCTACGAGCAGTACTTC

cdr3_length: 14
v_call: TRBV5-4
j_call: TRBJ1-2
clone_size: .
d_call: .
cdr3_aa: CASSLRSTGYGYTF
cdr3_nt: TGTGCCAGCAGCTTGCGCTCGACGGGCTATGGCTACACCTTC

cdr3_length: 16
v_call: TRBV9
j_call: TRBJ2-5
clone_size: .
d_call: TRBD2
cdr3_aa: CASSVGVAGDRETQYF
cdr3_nt: TGTGCCAGCAGCGTAGGGGTAGCGGGAGACAGGGAGACCCAGTACTTC

cdr3_length: 16
v_call: TRBV4-1
j_call: TRBJ2-3
clone_size: .
d_call: TRBD2
cdr3_aa: CASSPQLASSTDTQYF
cdr3_nt: TGCGCCAGCAGCCCGCAACTAGCGTCTAGCACAGATACGCAGTATTTT

cdr3_length: 17
v_call: TRBV7-9
j_call: TRBJ2-7
clone_size: .
d_call: TRBD2
cdr3_aa: CASSRRGLAGGPSEQYF
cdr3_nt: TGTGCCAGCAGTCGTAGAGGGCTAGCGGGAGGGCCTAGCGAGCAGTACTTC

cdr3_length: 13
v_call: TRBV4-1
j_call: TRBJ1-5
clone_size: few
d_call: TRBD1
cdr3_aa: CASSQDRGQPQHF
cdr3_nt: TGCGCCAGCAGTCAGGACAGGGGGCAGCCCCAGCATTTT

cdr3_length: 15
v_call: TRBV6-1
j_call: TRBJ1-4
clone_size: .
d_call: .
cdr3_aa: CASSALAAFNEKLFF
cdr3_nt: TGTGCCAGCAGTGCCCTAGCTGCGTTTAATGAAAAACTGTTTTTT

cdr3_length: 13
v_call: TRBV29-1
j_call: TRBJ2-7
clone_size: once
d_call: TRBD2
cdr3_aa: CSVLSGSSYEQYF
cdr3_nt: TGCAGCGTCCTTAGCGGGAGCTCCTACGAGCAGTACTTC

cdr3_length: 15
v_call: TRBV4-1
j_call: TRBJ1-2
clone_size: .
d_call: .
cdr3_aa: CASSQPTEGGYGYTF
cdr3_nt: TGCGCCAGCAGCCAACCGACAGAGGGAGGTTATGGCTACACCTTC

cdr3_length: 13
v_call: TRBV5-4
j_call: TRBJ1-2
clone_size: .
d_call: TRBD1
cdr3_aa: CASSEDRDGGYTF
cdr3_nt: TGTGCCAGCAGCGAGGACAGGGACGGCGGCTACACCTTC

cdr3_length: 15
v_call: TRBV5-1
j_call: TRBJ2-5
clone_size: .
d_call: TRBD2
cdr3_aa: CASRGQAGGPETQYF
cdr3_nt: TGCGCCAGCAGGGGGCAAGCGGGAGGGCCGGAGACCCAGTACTTC

cdr3_length: 13
v_call: TRBV11-1
j_call: TRBJ2-7
clone_size: .
d_call: .
cdr3_aa: CASSFRRSYEQYF
cdr3_nt: TGTGCCAGCAGCTTCCGGAGATCCTACGAGCAGTACTTC

cdr3_length: 13
v_call: TRBV5-5
j_call: TRBJ2-7
clone_size: few
d_call: .
cdr3_aa: CASSLGGGYEQYF
cdr3_nt: TGTGCCAGCAGCTTGGGAGGGGGTTACGAGCAGTACTTC

cdr3_length: 14
v_call: TRBV7-9
j_call: TRBJ1-4
clone_size: few
d_call: .
cdr3_aa: CASSFEGGYEKLFF
cdr3_nt: TGTGCCAGCAGCTTCGAGGGGGGGTATGAAAAACTGTTTTTT

cdr3_length: 14
v_call: TRBV19
j_call: TRBJ2-5
clone_size: few
d_call: .
cdr3_aa: CASSKGEVSETQYF
cdr3_nt: TGTGCCAGTAGTAAAGGGGAGGTGTCGGAGACCCAGTACTTC

cdr3_length: 13
v_call: TRBV2
j_call: TRBJ2-2
clone_size: .
d_call: .
cdr3_aa: CASGRGGTGELFF
cdr3_nt: TGTGCCAGCGGCCGGGGTGGGACCGGGGAGCTGTTTTTT

cdr3_length: 14
v_call: TRBV25-1
j_call: TRBJ2-7
clone_size: few
d_call: .
cdr3_aa: CASSDPRETYEQYF
cdr3_nt: TGTGCCAGCAGTGACCCTAGAGAGACCTACGAGCAGTACTTC

cdr3_length: 14
v_call: TRBV6-6
j_call: TRBJ2-3
clone_size: .
d_call: .
cdr3_aa: CASSYLSRVDTQYF
cdr3_nt: TGTGCCAGCAGTTACTTAAGTCGAGTAGATACGCAGTATTTT

cdr3_length: 17
v_call: TRBV11-2
j_call: TRBJ2-7
clone_size: .
d_call: TRBD1
cdr3_aa: CASSLDGFGQGSYEQYF
cdr3_nt: TGTGCCAGCAGCTTAGACGGTTTTGGACAGGGTTCCTACGAGCAGTACTTC

cdr3_length: 13
v_call: TRBV6-5
j_call: TRBJ1-2
clone_size: few
d_call: .
cdr3_aa: CASSYGTNYGYTF
cdr3_nt: TGTGCCAGCAGTTACGGGACAAACTATGGCTACACCTTC

cdr3_length: 18
v_call: TRBV28
j_call: TRBJ2-5
clone_size: .
d_call: .
cdr3_aa: CASSSLTGRVRSGETQYF
cdr3_nt: TGTGCCAGCAGTTCACTTACTGGTCGGGTGCGGAGTGGAGAGACCCAGTACTTC

cdr3_length: 14
v_call: TRBV6-5
j_call: TRBJ2-5
clone_size: .
d_call: .
cdr3_aa: CASRGGHRQETQYF
cdr3_nt: TGTGCCAGCAGGGGCGGACACCGGCAAGAGACCCAGTACTTC

cdr3_length: 14
v_call: TRBV7-9
j_call: TRBJ2-7
clone_size: .
d_call: TRBD2
cdr3_aa: CASSQGLAGYEQYF
cdr3_nt: TGTGCCAGCAGCCAGGGACTAGCGGGCTACGAGCAGTACTTC

cdr3_length: 18
v_call: TRBV9
j_call: TRBJ1-3
clone_size: .
d_call: TRBD1
cdr3_aa: CASSVSWTGRNTGNTIYF
cdr3_nt: TGTGCCAGCAGCGTCTCTTGGACAGGGAGGAATACTGGAAACACCATATATTTT

cdr3_length: 15
v_call: TRBV19
j_call: TRBJ1-4
clone_size: .
d_call: .
cdr3_aa: CASSTRDIMRRKLFF
cdr3_nt: TGTGCCAGTAGTACCCGGGACATCATGCGGCGAAAACTGTTTTTT

cdr3_length: 16
v_call: TRBV6-1
j_call: TRBJ1-5
clone_size: few
d_call: .
cdr3_aa: CASSEAYRSGNQPQHF
cdr3_nt: TGTGCCAGCAGTGAAGCCTACAGATCTGGCAATCAGCCCCAGCATTTT

cdr3_length: 11
v_call: TRBV29-1
j_call: TRBJ1-2
clone_size: few
d_call: TRBD1
cdr3_aa: CSVTGTGFYTF
cdr3_nt: TGCAGCGTAACCGGGACAGGCTTTTACACCTTC

cdr3_length: 13
v_call: TRBV6-1
j_call: TRBJ1-4
clone_size: once
d_call: .
cdr3_aa: CASIRQVNEKLFF
cdr3_nt: TGTGCCAGCATTCGACAGGTTAATGAAAAACTGTTTTTT

cdr3_length: 16
v_call: TRBV29-1
j_call: TRBJ2-1
clone_size: once
d_call: TRBD2
cdr3_aa: CSVEFSLAGGPYEQFF
cdr3_nt: TGCAGCGTGGAATTTTCTCTAGCGGGAGGGCCTTATGAGCAGTTCTTC